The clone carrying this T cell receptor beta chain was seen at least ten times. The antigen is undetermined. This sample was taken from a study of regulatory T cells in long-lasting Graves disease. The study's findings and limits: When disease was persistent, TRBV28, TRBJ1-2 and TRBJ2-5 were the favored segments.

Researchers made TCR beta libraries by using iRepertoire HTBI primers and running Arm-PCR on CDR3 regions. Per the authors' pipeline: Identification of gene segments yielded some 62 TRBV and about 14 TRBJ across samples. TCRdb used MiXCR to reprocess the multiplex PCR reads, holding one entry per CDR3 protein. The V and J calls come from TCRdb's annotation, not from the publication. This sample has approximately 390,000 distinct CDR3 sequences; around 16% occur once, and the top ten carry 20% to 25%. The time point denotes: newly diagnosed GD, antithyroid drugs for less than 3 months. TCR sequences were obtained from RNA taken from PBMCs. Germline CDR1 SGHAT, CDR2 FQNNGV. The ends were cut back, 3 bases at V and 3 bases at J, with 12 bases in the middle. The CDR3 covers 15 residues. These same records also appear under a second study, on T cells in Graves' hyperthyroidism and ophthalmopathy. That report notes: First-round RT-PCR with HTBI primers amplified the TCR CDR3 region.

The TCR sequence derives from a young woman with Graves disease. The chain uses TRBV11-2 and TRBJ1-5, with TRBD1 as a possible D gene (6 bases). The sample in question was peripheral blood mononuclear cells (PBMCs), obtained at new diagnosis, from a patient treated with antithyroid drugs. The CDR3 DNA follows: TGTGCCAGCAGCTTGGAGGGGGGTACCAATCAGCCCCAGCATTTT. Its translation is CASSLEGGTNQPQHF.